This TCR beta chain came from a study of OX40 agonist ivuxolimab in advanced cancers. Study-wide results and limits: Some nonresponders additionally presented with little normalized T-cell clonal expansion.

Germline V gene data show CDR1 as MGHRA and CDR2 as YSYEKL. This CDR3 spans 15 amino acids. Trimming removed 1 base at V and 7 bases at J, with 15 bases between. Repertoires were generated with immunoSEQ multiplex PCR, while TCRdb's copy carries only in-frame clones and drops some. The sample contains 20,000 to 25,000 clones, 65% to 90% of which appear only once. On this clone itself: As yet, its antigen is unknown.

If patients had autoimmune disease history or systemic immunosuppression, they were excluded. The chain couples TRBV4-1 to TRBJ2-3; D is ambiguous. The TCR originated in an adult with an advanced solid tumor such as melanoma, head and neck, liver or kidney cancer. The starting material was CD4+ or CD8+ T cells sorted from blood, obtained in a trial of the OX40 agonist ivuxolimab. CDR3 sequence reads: CASSQVIAPQNTQYF. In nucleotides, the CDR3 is TGCGCCAGCAGCCAAGTTATAGCCCCGCAAAATACGCAGTATTTT.